This T cell receptor (beta chain) was recovered during a study of T cell clonotyping in hematopoietic cell transplantation. Broader study findings: Recipient TCR diversity dropped after transplant; expanded clonotypes rose from day 30 to 180.

Blood collection times were about day -28 and days 30, 100, 180 posttransplant. Trimming left V 4 bases short and J 4 bases short, with 8 bases between. This CDR3 is 13 amino acids long. The V gene's germline CDR1 is ENHRY and CDR2 SYGVKD. This clone was detected once. The antigen is unknown. Data came from immunoSEQ multiplex PCR; TCRdb stores just in-frame clones and leaves some out. Among approximately 15,000 clones listed, 85% were seen once. This TCR was sampled from a male patient aged 55 to 69 who had an allogeneic stem cell transplant from a related donor, so the T cells may come from the graft donor. Some clones in this sample may be carry-over from other donors' samples. This chain joins TRBV10-3 and TRBJ1-5; D remains unclear. The sample consisted of PBMCs, taken 100 days after allogeneic stem cell transplant. The CDR3 bases are TGTGCCATCAGTGGGTCAGTAAATCAGCCCCAGCATTTT. Amino acids: CAISGSVNQPQHF.